This T cell receptor (beta chain) derives from a study of T cells in Graves' hyperthyroidism and ophthalmopathy. The CDR3 length is 17 residues. From germline, CDR1 is MDHEN and CDR2 SYDVKM. V dropped 4 bases and J dropped 3 bases, with 18 bases sitting between them. Study-wide findings and caveats: Blood held most thyroid clonotypes expanded above 0.001 frequency.

This clonotype has at least ten counts. Its target is unknown. TCR beta CDR3 region amplification was performed from RNA transcripts. HTBI primers were the set used in a first-round RT-PCR of the TCR CDR3. MiXCR was run by TCRdb on the multiplex PCR reads, yielding one entry per CDR3 protein. The sample holds fewer than 600,000 distinct CDR3 sequences, 12% to 15% seen once. Patients aged 18 to 65 with hyperthyroidism were newly diagnosed, with duration under 2 months. Patients with uncontrolled infections, other autoimmune diseases, pregnancy or lactation were excluded. The diagnoses drew upon clinical symptoms, serum thyroxine and TRAb, thyroid ultrasound and orbital computed tomography.

This clonotype originated in a woman aged 40 to 50 with Graves' hyperthyroidism. Sequences were obtained from blood. The chain recombines TRBV28 with TRBJ2-2, with a possible D match to TRBD2 (5 bases). The CDR3 nucleotides are TGTGCCAGCAGTTACCCCCCCCGCGGGTTGGACACCGGGGAGCTGTTTTTT. Encoded protein: CASSYPPRGLDTGELFF.